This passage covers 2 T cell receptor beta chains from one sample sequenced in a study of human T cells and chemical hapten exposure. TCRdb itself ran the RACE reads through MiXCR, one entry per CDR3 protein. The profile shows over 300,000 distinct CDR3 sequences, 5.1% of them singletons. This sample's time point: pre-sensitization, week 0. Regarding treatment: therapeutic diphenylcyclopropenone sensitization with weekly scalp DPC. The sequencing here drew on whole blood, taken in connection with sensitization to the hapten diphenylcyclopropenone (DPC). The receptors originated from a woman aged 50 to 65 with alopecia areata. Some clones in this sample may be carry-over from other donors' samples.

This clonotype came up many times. CDR3 sequence: CASSIAGPSGANVLTF. CDR3 nucleotide sequence: TGTGCCAGCAGTATAGCAGGGCCCTCTGGGGCCAACGTCCTGACTTTC. The rearrangement joins TRBV27 to TRBJ2-6, with D perhaps TRBD1 (5 bases). This CDR3 is 16 amino acids long. V gave up 5 bases and J gave up 0 bases, with 11 bases separating them. Germline assignment: CDR1 MNHEY and CDR2 SMNVEV (reference sequence). The whole variable domain, filled in from reference TRBV27 and TRBJ2-6, reads EAQVTQNPRYLITVTGKKLTVTCSQNMNHEYMSWYRQDPGLGLRQIYYSMNVEVTDKGDVPEGYKVSRKEKRNFPLILESPSPNQTSLYFCASSIAGPSGANVLTFGAGSRLTVL.

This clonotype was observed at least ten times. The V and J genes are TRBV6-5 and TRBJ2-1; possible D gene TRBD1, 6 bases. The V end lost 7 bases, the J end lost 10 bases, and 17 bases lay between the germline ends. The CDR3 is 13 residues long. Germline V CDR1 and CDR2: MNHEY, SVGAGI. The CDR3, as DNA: TGTGCCAGCACCAACTTGCAGGGGAAGGAGCAGTTCTTC. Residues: CASTNLQGKEQFF.